This section outlines one T cell receptor (beta chain) sequence together with its context. Its antigen is as yet unknown. These data originate in a study of memory CD4+ T cells and cytomegalovirus serostatus. Study background: Of the healthy Belgian adults, roughly ten were CMV seropositive and 20 to 30 seronegative.

There are 18 residues in the CDR3. Looked up from germline, CDR1 is SGHRS and CDR2 is YFSETQ. Deletions cut 0 bases from V and 3 bases from J, with 18 bases between. Single viable CD3+CD4+CD8-CD45RO+ cells were sorted as the memory CD4+ T cells. Some clones are missing from TCRdb's copy, which holds only in-frame ones; the method was immunoSEQ multiplex PCR. This table has tens of thousands of clones, roughly 80% appearing once. Overall study results and limits: Of 150 to 200 reported CMV TCRbeta sequences, around 63 were found in memory CD4+ repertoires. A US-trained random forest predicted CMV serostatus with median AUC around 0.91.

This rearrangement joins TRBV5-1 to TRBJ2-2; D unclear. The receptor was derived from an adult in good health and CMV-seronegative. Sequenced material: memory CD4+ T cells from blood. Here the CDR3 DNA reads TGCGCCAGCAGCTTGGACCTAATTAAGGTTTCGCACACCGGGGAGCTGTTTTTT. Translated: CASSLDLIKVSHTGELFF.